This T cell receptor (beta chain) is drawn from a study of shared clonotypes between healthy human individuals (dated by TCRdb to 2019 to 2021). Background on the whole study: A few men and two women, aged 18 to 49 years, made up the cohort. Per donor, three plates each were used for CD4 naive and CD4 memory, two for CD8 naive, and one for CD8 memory. Blood TCR repertoires of a handful of healthy adults were deeply sequenced to estimate repertoire size and the extent of clonotype sharing between individuals. To increase sequencing depth and limit assay-specific biases, TCR repertoire library preparation and sequencing were carried out by different laboratories using diverse techniques. Leukapheresis yielded between about 0.94 and 10 billion PBMCs per donor. On the study overall, not on this receptor specifically: The small number of donors limited the genetic and exposure-history diversity represented. Sampling was restricted to blood, and TCR repertoires in tissues likely differ from the TCR repertoires found in blood. Sharing across several donors was observed for approximately 5% of naive CD4, over 3% of naive CD8, around 2.5% of memory CD4, and roughly 0.4% of memory CD8 clonotypes. Pairwise subsampling indicated that sequencing depth was expected to affect the degree of clonotype sharing among donors. Naive subsets generally had larger estimated clonotype richness than memory subsets did. Higher generation probabilities were observed for clonotypes shared by all four sorted-subset donors than for non-shared clonotypes. Incomplete sequencing was indicated by rarefaction of sorted-subset datasets, despite the large sequencing depth.

Using the deep immunoSEQ assay, TCR CDR3 regions were amplified from genomic DNA by multiplex PCR. Extracted genomic DNA from each cell subset was spread evenly across all wells of several immunoSEQ 96-well plates, with each plate serving as a replicate. Each replicate PCR for sorted subsets received around 200 ng genomic DNA, equal to about 30,000 T cell genomes. Purified libraries were measured with a Qubit 3.0 fluorometer, size-checked on a Bioanalyzer 2100, and measured again with the KAPA Library Quantification kit. A separate single-read 150-cycle Illumina NextSeq 550 flow cell was used to sequence each immunoSEQ 96-well plate. The paper's processing steps were these. Because only junctional sequences without quality scores were contained in the immunoSEQ output, filtering matching that applied to full-length reads could not be performed. To assign V/J genes and CDR3, sequences were annotated against IMGT germline references using PyIR, a Python wrapper for IgBLAST v1.9. Reads were removed for weak V/J assignments (E-value above 1e-6), missing CDR3, stop codons, out-of-frame junctions, or ambiguous translated residues. V3J clonotypes were defined by identical inferred V gene, J gene, and CDR3 amino acid sequence. The percentage overlap between two repertoires was calculated by dividing the number of shared unique clonotypes by the size of the smaller repertoire. Richness of each repertoire was evaluated using RTK rarefaction, the Chao1 estimator, and Recon v2.1 estimates of unobserved clonotypes. Generation probabilities for all TCRbeta clonotypes obtained by the gDNA method from a handful of donors were computed using OLGA. Drawn from immuneACCESS, this table holds only the in-frame rearrangements with V and J called that TCRdb kept. Clones are partly lost; checked studies trace under half to an unresolved V gene and leave the rest unexplained. V, J and clone size are those of that table, while D and trimming were read from the DNA. Across this sample there are roughly 1 million clones, with around 78% seen only once. The top ten hold approximately 0.56% of the sample.

The donors were healthy, HIV-negative adults with no recently reported acute infections or vaccinations. Every donor was a Caucasian adult residing in Nashville, Tennessee, USA. CD4+ T cells were enriched through magnetic negative selection, after which naive cells were positively selected on CD45RA and the remaining negative fraction served as the memory subset. After blood collection by leukapheresis, PBMCs were isolated using Ficoll-Histopaque density gradient centrifugation and then cryopreserved in the vapor phase of liquid nitrogen. Purity and quantity of every magnetically sorted T cell population were checked by analytical flow cytometry. Genomic DNA was isolated from every sorted fraction and measured by UV absorbance on a Nanodrop 2000c. Reading the germline V gene gives CDR1 SGHAT and CDR2 FQNNGV. There are 14 amino acids in the CDR3, from cysteine to phenylalanine inclusive. The sequence is cut down to CDR3 DNA, 42 bases in frame from base 1. The V end loses 0 bases and the J end loses 8 bases, and a stretch of 13 bases separates them.

Regarding this clone: The target of this receptor is not known. Base qualities are not recorded, but no much larger clone differs from it by a single base.

The TCR comes from a man between 18 and 35 years old in good health. Some clones in this sample may be carry-over from other donors' samples. Sequencing input: memory CD4+ T cells from PBMCs. Read against the paper, the sample's cell subset or site label means: CD45RA-negative fraction. Recombination joined TRBV11-2 with TRBJ1-1, with an unclear D gene assignment. The DNA sequence reads TGTGCCAGCAGCTTAGATAGCCAAAGGAACGAAGCTTTCTTT. This sequence encodes CASSLDSQRNEAFF.